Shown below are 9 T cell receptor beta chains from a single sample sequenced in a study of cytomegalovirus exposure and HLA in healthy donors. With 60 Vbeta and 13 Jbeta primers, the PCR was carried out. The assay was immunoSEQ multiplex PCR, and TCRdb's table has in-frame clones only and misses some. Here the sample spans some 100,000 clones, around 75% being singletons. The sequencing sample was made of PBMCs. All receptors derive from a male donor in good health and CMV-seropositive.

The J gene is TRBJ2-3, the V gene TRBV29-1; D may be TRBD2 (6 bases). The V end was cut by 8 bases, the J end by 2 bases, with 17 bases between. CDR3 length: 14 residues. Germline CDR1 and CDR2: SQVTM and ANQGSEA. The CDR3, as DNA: TGCAGCACCCCCCTTAGCGGACACACAGATACGCAGTATTTT. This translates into CSTPLSGHTDTQYF.

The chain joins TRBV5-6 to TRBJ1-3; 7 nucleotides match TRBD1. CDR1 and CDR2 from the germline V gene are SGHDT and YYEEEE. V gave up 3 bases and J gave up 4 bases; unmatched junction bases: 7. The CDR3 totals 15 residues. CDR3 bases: TGTGCCAGCAGCTGGGACAGAGACGGGGGAAACACCATATATTTT. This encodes CASSWDRDGGNTIYF.

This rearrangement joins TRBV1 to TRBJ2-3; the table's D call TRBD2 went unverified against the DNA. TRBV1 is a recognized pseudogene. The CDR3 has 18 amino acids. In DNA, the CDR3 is TGCACCAGCAGCCTCAGGACTAGCGGGGGGCAGGGCACAGATACGCAGTATTTT. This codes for CTSSLRTSGGQGTDTQYF.

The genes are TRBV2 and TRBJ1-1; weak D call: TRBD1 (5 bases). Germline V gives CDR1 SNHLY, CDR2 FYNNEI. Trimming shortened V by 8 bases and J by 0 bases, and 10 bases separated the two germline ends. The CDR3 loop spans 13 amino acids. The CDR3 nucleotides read TGTGCCAGCTGGCGGGACCTGAACACTGAAGCTTTCTTT. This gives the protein CASWRDLNTEAFF.

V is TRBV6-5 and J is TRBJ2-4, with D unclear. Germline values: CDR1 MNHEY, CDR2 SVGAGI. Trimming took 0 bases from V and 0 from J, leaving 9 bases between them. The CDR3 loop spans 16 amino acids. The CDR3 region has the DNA TGTGCCAGCAGTTACTCTAACACAGTAGCCAAAAACATTCAGTACTTC. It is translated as CASSYSNTVAKNIQYF.

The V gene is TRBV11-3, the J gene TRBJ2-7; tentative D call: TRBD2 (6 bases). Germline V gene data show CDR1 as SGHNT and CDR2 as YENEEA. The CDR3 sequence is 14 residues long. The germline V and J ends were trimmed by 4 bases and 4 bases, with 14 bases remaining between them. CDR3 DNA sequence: TGTGCCAGCAGCTCGCGACTAGTGGAGTACGAGCAGTACTTC. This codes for CASSSRLVEYEQYF.

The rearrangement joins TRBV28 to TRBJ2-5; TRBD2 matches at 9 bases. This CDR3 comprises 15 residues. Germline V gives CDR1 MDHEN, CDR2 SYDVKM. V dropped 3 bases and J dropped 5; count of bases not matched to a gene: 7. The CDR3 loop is CASSFGRGGRETQYF. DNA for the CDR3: TGTGCCAGCAGTTTCGGGCGGGGGGGCAGGGAGACCCAGTACTTC.

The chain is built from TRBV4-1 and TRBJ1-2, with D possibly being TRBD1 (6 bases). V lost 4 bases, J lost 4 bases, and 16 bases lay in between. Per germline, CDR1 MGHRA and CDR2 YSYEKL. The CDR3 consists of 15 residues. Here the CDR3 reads CASSPGTSRGYGYTF. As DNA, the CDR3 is TGCGCCAGCAGCCCTGGGACATCCCGGGGCTATGGCTACACCTTC.

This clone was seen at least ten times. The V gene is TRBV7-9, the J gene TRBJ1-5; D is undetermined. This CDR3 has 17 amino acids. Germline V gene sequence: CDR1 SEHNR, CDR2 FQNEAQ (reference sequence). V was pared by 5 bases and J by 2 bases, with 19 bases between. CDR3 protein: CASSPTGIDFGNQPQHF. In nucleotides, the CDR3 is TGTGCCAGCAGCCCCACGGGGATCGATTTCGGCAATCAGCCCCAGCATTTT. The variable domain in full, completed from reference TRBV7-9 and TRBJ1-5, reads DTGVSQNPRHKITKRGQNVTFRCDPISEHNRLYWYRQTLGQGPEFLTYFQNEAQLEKSRLLSDRFSAERPKGSFSTLEIQRTEQGDSAMYLCASSPTGIDFGNQPQHFGDGTRLSIL.